Listed here is a single T cell receptor (beta chain). Its antigen specificity is not known. The record has no base qualities; no much larger clone is one base away. This sample was sequenced with an Illumina NovaSeq 6000. TCR cDNA was synthesized by 5'RACE template switching, through which a universal primer site and unique molecular identifiers were introduced. Priming of cDNA synthesis was performed from both the TCR alpha and TCR beta constant segments. Library amplification used two PCR steps, and the second PCR step added sample barcodes and sequencing adapters. Libraries were sequenced on Illumina HiSeq 2500 (2x100 bp) or NovaSeq (2x150 bp). The authors' analysis ran thus. Reads were demultiplexed and collapsed into UMI consensus sequences with MIGEC, and V(D)J alignment was performed with MiXCR. Vaccine-responding clonotypes were identified with edgeR using replicate PBMC samples, with FDR below 0.01 and a log2 fold change above 5 up to day 15 being required. Each bulk clonotype was labeled CD4 or CD8 based on which sequenced repertoire, CD4 or CD8, contained the clonotype at higher abundance. TCRdb redid the processing of the public reads, applying fastp at Q25 and MiXCR, and retained in-frame beta chains. A single entry per CDR3 protein holds the most common genes and DNA from its merged rows. These V and J calls derive from TCRdb rather than the authors' analysis. A total of hundreds of thousands of distinct CDR3 sequences appear in this sample, 18% of them only once. Of the sample, roughly a sixth is held by the ten largest clones.

The treatment or condition label, read with the paper, signifies: live attenuated yellow fever vaccine strain. At each blood-draw timepoint, two biological replicates of bulk PBMCs were obtained. PBMCs were isolated from peripheral blood using a standard Ficoll-Paque protocol. TriZol was used to extract RNA from bulk PBMCs, CD4 and CD8 fractions, and dextramer-positive and dextramer-negative fractions. The data stem from a study of T cells after yellow fever vaccination (dated by TCRdb to the late 2010s). About the study as a whole: Libraries from fractions with low cell numbers were prepared with the SMART-Seq v4 Ultra Low Input RNA kit. To follow T-cell clones before and after both primary and booster YFV17D yellow fever vaccination, bulk TCR alpha and beta repertoires underwent longitudinal sequencing. Two healthy male donors, one aged 18 to 30 and one aged 30 to 40 years, were included in the cohort. Blood samples were taken at several timepoints before and after primary and secondary immunization, and bulk PBMC replicates and cell subsets were isolated.

Per the germline V gene (reference sequence), LNHDA is the CDR1 and SQIVND is the CDR2. Taken from cysteine to phenylalanine, the CDR3 has 16 residues. Left in the record is the CDR3 DNA by itself, 48 bases read in frame from the first base. V gives up 3 bases and J gives up 0 bases, and the segment between their germline ends measures 12 bases. Broad study findings and their caveats: A small share of clonotypes was detected in both CD4 and CD8 compartments, with the overlap likely arising from convergent recombination. Compared with the primary T-cell response, the secondary T-cell response was weaker but faster, peaking on day 5 rather than day 15. Most clones expanded after primary vaccination were re-detected after the booster (about 95% of CD4 and around 88% of CD8), suggesting broad memory maintenance. Because only a couple of donors were included in the study, the extent to which the findings can be generalized is limited. FACS-sorted repertoires could contain abundant contaminating clonotypes from the bulk population, so computational filtering was required.

The TCR sequence derives from a man aged 18 to 30 who received the YFV17D yellow fever vaccine. Source: PBMCs, taken before the yellow fever booster vaccination. The sequence joins TRBV19 to TRBJ2-1, with a tentative D gene TRBD2 over 6 matching bases. The nucleotide sequence is TGTGCCAGTAGTATCCCCGCGGGGAGCTCCTACAATGAGCAGTTCTTC. The encoded protein is CASSIPAGSSYNEQFF.